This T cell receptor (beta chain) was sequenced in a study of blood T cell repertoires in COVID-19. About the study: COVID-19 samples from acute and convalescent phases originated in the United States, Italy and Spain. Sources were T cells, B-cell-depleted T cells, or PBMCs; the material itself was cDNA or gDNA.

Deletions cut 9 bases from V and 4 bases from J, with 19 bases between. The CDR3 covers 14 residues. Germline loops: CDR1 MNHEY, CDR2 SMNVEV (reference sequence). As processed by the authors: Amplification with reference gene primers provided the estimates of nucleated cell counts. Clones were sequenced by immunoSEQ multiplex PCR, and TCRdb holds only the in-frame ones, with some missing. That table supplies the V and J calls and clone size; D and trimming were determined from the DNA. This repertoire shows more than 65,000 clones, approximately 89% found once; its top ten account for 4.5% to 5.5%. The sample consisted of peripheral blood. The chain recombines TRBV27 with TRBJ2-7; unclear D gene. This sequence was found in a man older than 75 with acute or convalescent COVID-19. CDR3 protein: CASRMSLESYEQYF. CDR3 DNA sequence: TGTGCCAGTAGAATGAGTCTGGAGTCTTACGAGCAGTACTTC.